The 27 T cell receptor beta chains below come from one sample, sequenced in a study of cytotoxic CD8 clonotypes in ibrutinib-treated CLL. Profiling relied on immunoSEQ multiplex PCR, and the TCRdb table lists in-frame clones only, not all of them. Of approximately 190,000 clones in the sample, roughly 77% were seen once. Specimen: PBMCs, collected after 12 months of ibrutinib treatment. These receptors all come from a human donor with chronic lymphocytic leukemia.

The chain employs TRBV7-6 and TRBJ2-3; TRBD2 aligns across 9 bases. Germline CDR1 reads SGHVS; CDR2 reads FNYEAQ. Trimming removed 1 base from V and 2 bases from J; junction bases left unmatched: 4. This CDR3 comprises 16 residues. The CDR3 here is CASSLGAGGLTDTQYF. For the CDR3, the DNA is TGTGCCAGCAGCTTAGGAGCGGGGGGACTCACAGATACGCAGTATTTT.

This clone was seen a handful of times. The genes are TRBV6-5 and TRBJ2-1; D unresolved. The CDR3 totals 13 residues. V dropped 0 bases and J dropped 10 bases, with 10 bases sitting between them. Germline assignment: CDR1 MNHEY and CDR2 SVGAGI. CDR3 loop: CASSYSILSEQFF. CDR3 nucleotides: TGTGCCAGCAGTTACTCGATCCTATCGGAGCAGTTCTTC.

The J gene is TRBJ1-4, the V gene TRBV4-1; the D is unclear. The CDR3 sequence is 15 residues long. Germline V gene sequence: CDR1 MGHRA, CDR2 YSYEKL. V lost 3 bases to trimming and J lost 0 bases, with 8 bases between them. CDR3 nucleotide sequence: TGCGCCAGCAGCCAGGCAGGAGCAACTAATGAAAAACTGTTTTTT. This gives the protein CASSQAGATNEKLFF.

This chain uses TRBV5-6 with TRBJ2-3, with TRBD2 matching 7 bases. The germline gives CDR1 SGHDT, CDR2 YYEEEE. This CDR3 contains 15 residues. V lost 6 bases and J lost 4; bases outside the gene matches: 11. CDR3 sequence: CASTSLGSGADTQYF. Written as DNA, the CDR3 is TGTGCCAGCACCAGCTTAGGAAGCGGGGCAGATACGCAGTATTTT.

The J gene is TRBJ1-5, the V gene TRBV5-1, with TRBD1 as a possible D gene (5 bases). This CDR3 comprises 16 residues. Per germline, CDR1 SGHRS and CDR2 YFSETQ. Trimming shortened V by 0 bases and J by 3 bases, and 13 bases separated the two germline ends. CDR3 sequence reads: CASSLGGRENNQPQHF. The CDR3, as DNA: TGCGCCAGCAGCTTGGGTGGCAGGGAAAACAATCAGCCCCAGCATTTT.

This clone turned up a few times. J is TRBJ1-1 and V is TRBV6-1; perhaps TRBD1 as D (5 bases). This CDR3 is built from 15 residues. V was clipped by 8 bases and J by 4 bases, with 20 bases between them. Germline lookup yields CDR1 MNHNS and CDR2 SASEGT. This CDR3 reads CASDQGLALSTEAFF. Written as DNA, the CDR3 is TGTGCCAGCGATCAGGGACTGGCTTTGTCCACTGAAGCTTTCTTT.

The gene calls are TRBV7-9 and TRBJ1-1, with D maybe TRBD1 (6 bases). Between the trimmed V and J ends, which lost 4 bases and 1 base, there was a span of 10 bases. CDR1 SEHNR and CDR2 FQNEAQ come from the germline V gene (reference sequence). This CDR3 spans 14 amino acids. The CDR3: CASSSRDKNTEAFF. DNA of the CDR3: TGTGCCAGCAGCTCACGGGACAAGAACACTGAAGCTTTCTTT. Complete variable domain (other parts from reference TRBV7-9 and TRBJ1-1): DTGVSQNPRHKITKRGQNVTFRCDPISEHNRLYWYRQTLGQGPEFLTYFQNEAQLEKSRLLSDRFSAERPKGSFSTLEIQRTEQGDSAMYLCASSSRDKNTEAFFGQGTRLTVV.

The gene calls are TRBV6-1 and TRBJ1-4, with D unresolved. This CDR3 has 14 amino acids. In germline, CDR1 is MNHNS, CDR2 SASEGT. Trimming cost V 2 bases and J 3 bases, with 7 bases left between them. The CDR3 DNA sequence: TGTGCCAGCAGTGAACCAGTAGCTAATGAAAAACTGTTTTTT. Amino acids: CASSEPVANEKLFF.

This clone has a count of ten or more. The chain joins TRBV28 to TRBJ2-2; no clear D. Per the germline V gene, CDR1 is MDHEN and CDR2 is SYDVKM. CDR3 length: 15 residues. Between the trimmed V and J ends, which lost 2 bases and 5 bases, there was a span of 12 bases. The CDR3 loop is CASSLGFFSTGELFF. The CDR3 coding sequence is TGTGCCAGCAGTTTAGGGTTCTTCTCAACCGGGGAGCTGTTTTTT.

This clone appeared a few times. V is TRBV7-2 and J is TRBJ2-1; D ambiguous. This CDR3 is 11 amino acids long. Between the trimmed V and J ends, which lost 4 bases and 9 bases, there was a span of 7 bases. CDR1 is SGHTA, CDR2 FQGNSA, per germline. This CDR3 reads CASSSFSEQFF. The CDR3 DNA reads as TGTGCCAGCAGCTCCTTCAGTGAGCAGTTCTTC.

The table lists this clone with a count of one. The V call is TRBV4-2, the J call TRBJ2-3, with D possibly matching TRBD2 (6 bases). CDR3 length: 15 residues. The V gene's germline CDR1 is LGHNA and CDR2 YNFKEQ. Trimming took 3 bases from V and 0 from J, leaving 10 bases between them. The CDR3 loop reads CASSHDGTSTDTQYF. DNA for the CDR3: TGTGCCAGCAGCCACGACGGGACTAGCACAGATACGCAGTATTTT.

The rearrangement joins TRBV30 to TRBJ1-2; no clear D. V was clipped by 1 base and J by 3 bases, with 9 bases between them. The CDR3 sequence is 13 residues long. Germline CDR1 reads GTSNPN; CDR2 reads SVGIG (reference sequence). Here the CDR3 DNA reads TGTGCCTGGAGTGAACAGACCTACTATGGCTACACCTTC. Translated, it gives CAWSEQTYYGYTF.

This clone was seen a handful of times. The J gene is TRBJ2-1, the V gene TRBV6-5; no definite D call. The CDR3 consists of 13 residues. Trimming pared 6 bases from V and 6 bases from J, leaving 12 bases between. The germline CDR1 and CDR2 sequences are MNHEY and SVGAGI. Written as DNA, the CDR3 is TGTGCCAGCAGGCGAAGACCGGCCAATGAGCAGTTCTTC. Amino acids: CASRRRPANEQFF.

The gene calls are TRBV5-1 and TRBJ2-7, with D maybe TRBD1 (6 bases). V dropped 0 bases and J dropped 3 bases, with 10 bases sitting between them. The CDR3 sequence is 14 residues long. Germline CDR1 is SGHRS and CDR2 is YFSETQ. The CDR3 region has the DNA TGCGCCAGCAGCTTGGGGGCAGGGGACTACGAGCAGTACTTC. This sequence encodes CASSLGAGDYEQYF.

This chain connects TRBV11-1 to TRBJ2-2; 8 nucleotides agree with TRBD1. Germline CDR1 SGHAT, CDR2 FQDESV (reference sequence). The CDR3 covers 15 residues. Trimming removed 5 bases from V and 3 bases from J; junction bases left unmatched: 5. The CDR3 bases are TGTGCCAGCAGCCTCGGACAGGGTGACACCGGGGAGCTGTTTTTT. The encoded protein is CASSLGQGDTGELFF. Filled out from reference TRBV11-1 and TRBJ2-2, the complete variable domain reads EAEVAQSPRYKITEKSQAVAFWCDPISGHATLYWYRQILGQGPELLVQFQDESVVDDSQLPKDRFSAERLKGVDSTLKIQPAELGDSAMYLCASSLGQGDTGELFFGEGSRLTVL.

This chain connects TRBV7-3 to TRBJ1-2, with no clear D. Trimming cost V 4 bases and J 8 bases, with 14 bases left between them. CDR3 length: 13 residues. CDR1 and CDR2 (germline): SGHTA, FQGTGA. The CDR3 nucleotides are TGTGCCAGCAGCTCACCCGGCCTGTACGGCTACACCTTC. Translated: CASSSPGLYGYTF.

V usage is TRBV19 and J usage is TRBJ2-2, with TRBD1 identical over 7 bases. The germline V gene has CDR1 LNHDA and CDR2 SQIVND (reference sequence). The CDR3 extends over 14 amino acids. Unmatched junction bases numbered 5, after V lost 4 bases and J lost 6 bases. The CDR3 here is CASSTAGGSGELFF. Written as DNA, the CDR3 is TGTGCCAGTAGTACAGCAGGGGGATCCGGGGAGCTGTTTTTT.

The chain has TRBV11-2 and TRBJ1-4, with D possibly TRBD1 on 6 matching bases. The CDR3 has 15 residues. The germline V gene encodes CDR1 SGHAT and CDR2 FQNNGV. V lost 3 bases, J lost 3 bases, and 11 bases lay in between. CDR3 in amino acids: CASSFSDSANEKLFF. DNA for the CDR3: TGTGCCAGCAGCTTCTCGGACAGTGCTAATGAAAAACTGTTTTTT.

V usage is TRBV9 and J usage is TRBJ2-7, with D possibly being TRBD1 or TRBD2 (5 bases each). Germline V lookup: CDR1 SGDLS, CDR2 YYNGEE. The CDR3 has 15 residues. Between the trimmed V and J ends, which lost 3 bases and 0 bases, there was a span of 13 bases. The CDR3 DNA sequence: TGTGCCAGCAGCGCCGCCTGGGGGAGCTCCTACGAGCAGTACTTC. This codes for CASSAAWGSSYEQYF.

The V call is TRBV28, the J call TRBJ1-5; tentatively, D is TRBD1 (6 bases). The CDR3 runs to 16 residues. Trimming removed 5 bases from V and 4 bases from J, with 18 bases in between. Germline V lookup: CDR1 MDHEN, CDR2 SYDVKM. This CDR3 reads CASSRTGFRWNQPQHF. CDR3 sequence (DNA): TGTGCCAGCAGTCGCACAGGGTTCAGATGGAATCAGCCCCAGCATTTT.

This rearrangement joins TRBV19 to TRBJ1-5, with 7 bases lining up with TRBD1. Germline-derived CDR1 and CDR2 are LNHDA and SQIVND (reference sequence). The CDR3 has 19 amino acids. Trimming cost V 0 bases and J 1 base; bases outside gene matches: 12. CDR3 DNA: TGTGCCAGTAGTATAGATCTAACAGGGGTCCGGGTAAGCAATCAGCCCCAGCATTTT. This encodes CASSIDLTGVRVSNQPQHF.

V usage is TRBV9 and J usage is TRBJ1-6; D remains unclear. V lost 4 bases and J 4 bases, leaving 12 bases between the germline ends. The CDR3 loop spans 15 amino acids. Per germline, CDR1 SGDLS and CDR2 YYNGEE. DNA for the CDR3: TGTGCCAGCAGCCCCGACGGGCAGTATAATTCACCCCTCCACTTT. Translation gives CASSPDGQYNSPLHF.

CDR3 bases: TGTGCCAGCAGTTACGACAGGGGGTCGAACACTGAAGCTTTCTTT. Protein sequence: CASSYDRGSNTEAFF. V is TRBV6-5 and J is TRBJ1-1; 9 bases align to TRBD1. Germline CDR1 reads MNHEY; CDR2 reads SVGAGI. V dropped 2 bases and J dropped 1; count of bases not matched to a gene: 2. The CDR3 contains 15 residues.

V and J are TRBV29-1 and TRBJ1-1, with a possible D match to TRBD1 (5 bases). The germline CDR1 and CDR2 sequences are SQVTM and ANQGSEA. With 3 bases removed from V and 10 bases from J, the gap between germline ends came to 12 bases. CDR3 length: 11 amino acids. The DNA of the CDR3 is TGCAGCGTTGAGGGGGGGGACTTAGCTTTCTTT. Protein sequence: CSVEGGDLAFF.

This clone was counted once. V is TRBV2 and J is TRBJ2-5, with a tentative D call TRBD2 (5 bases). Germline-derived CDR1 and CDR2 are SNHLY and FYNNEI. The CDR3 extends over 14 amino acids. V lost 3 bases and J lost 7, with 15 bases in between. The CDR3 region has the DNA TGTGCCAGCAGTGAGGAGGATTCAAGAGTGACCCAGTACTTC. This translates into CASSEEDSRVTQYF.

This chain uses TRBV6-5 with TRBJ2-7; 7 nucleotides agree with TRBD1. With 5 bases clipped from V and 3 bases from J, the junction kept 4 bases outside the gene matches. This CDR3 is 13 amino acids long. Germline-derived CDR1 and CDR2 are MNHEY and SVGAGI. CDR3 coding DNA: TGTGCCAGCAGTATGACAGGGAGCTACGAGCAGTACTTC. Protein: CASSMTGSYEQYF.

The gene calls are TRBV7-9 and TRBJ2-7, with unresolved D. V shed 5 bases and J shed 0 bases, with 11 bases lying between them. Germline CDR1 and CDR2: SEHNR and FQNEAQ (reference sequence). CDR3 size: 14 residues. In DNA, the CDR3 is TGTGCCAGCAGCAAAACCCTTACCTCCTACGAGCAGTACTTC. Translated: CASSKTLTSYEQYF.